The TCR beta chain under discussion was sequenced for a study of cytomegalovirus exposure and HLA in healthy donors (TCRdb year 2017). Broadly, across the study: According to an earlier analysis of several hundred of the donors, 150 million to 200 million T cells yielded 90 million to 130 million unique TCR beta sequences and 250 to 350 Gb of sequence data. Roughly 300 gigabases of sequencing data and roughly 80 million unique TCR sequences made up an early release that covered approximately 700 HLA-typed donors. Among the roughly 400 genotyped donors, approximately 76% belonged to the genetic ancestry cluster associated with self-reported Caucasian donors. The study aimed to test whether signatures of past pathogen exposure could be identified by cataloging public T cell receptors. Using immunosequencing, the study profiled T cell repertoires from around 680 subjects and related those repertoires to cytomegalovirus serostatus. A separate validation cohort of about 110 different subjects was used in addition to the 666-subject first cohort. To predict cytomegalovirus infection status, the study combined high-throughput TCR immunosequencing, statistical association of individual TCRs with disease status, and machine learning. A later analysis re-examined previously published TCR beta repertoires from 600 to 700 donors and added high-resolution HLA genotyping to investigate patterns of TCR occurrence. In the later analysis, no new phenotypic data were used to find candidate immune exposures; instead, reliance was placed on TCR beta sequences and their occurrence across donors. To decide whether each TCR beta V gene segment behaved as functional or pseudogenic, an earlier analysis of approximately 590 of the donors relied on high-throughput TCR beta sequencing. Alongside the repertoire data, information on donor age, sex, ethnicity and CMV serostatus was compiled. A later genetic analysis took genome-wide SNP genotypes for about three fifths of the roughly 670 donors and used that subset as a discovery cohort. All discovery cohort repertoires had been generated on a single sequencing platform. HLA typing covered class I and class II loci at four-digit resolution. Typing coverage varied by locus: 629-630 donors for A, B, C, DRB1 and DQB1; roughly 520 for DQA1; nearly 610 for DPA1; about 450 for DPB1. Roughly five DR-DQ haplotypes were handled as single units for association and clustering because linkage in the cohort was strong. Across approximately 400 genotyped donors of the cohort, an average of about 250,000 unique TCR beta nucleotide sequences per donor were sequenced, and roughly 17% of those sequences were non-productive. Summary of the overall study and its limitations: According to the authors, the approach could potentially be generalized to other disease states and immunological phenotypes. A later analysis reported that several top co-occurrence clusters appeared linked to parvovirus B19, influenza, CMV and Epstein-Barr virus. While some public TCRs were present in many individuals, most TCR sequences turned up only very rarely across donors. The presence/absence analyses assumed that sequencing depth was roughly uniform across donors, and that assumption may not be true. The study listed approximately 150 TCR beta chains as associated with cytomegalovirus. A later analysis found that TCR association rates varied across HLA loci, with DRB1 alleles showing the most associated TCRs and HLA-C alleles the fewest. The classifier was reported to diagnose cytomegalovirus status with high specificity and sensitivity in both the original cohort and the validation cohort. The sequencing pipeline was judged likely to have produced a cluster of highly shared sequence variants as a technical artifact. Compared with equally common non-associated chains, HLA-associated TCR beta chains in a later analysis were more clonally expanded and had lower generation probabilities. In vitro tests confirmed that a few of the cytomegalovirus-associated TCR beta chains recognize cytomegalovirus antigens. In an earlier analysis of 587 of the donors, most TCR beta V segments were observed in productive rearrangements about 90% or about 30% of the time, broadly matching IMGT annotations. HLA typing was unavailable for some donors at each locus, so association tests used only the typed subset. In a later genetic analysis, a missense DCLRE1C variant was associated with V-gene and J-gene trimming of TCR beta chains, and the association was replicated in an independent cohort. In a later analysis, most CMV-associated TCR beta chains were found to appear HLA-restricted, with HLA associations seemingly driven largely by CMV exposure. Specific HLA alleles were associated with over 15,000 TCR beta sequences at a false discovery rate of 0.05 in a later analysis. Correlated functional status among segregating V segments might be attributable to linkage disequilibrium, but an unknown experimental factor could not be ruled out. Some IMGT-functional V segments, including TRBV6-2 and TRBV6-3, could not be distinguished by the 87-base-pair reads and were therefore excluded. According to a later genetic analysis, donors in an Asian-associated ancestry cluster had fewer N-insertions in productive TCRs than the approximately 670-donor mean. In this cohort, only TCR beta chains were sequenced, and detectable features were limited by the absence of alpha or paired-chain data. Assigning TCR associations to individual alleles was difficult when HLA alleles, especially DR and DQ, strongly co-occurred. Because counts were too low, roughly 18 rarely observed V segments, including chromosome 9 orphons, were left out of the earlier analysis of several hundred of the donors. A further reported finding was that TCR beta sequences accurately predicted the HLA-A and HLA-B alleles for most subjects in the first cohort. Immune exposure information for the cohort was limited to CMV serostatus.

As regards this clone: Its binding antigen is unknown. Base qualities are not recorded, but no much larger clone differs from it by a single base.

The cohort was made up of roughly 670 healthy bone marrow donors. At the time of sampling, all cohort members were nominally healthy, though unrecorded immune exposures were likely present. The donor was CMV seronegative and was included in the group of a few hundred seronegative cohort members. A peripheral blood sample was provided by each donor, and peripheral blood mononuclear cells were used for TCR beta sequencing. Genomic DNA was extracted from the blood cell samples with the Qiagen DNeasy Blood Extraction Kit. The library relied on the immunoSEQ multiplex PCR assay. For the multiplex PCR, a mixture combining 60 forward primers for TCR Vbeta segments and 13 reverse primers for TCR Jbeta segments was used. The CDR3 region of rearranged TCR beta genes was amplified from genomic DNA by a multiplex PCR assay. The amplified TCR beta libraries were sequenced on the Illumina HiSeq System as 87-base-pair reads. In the original analysis: In a later analysis, tens of millions of unique TCR beta chains were counted across the roughly 610 repertoires, and approximately 9.9 million of these chains were shared by at least two donors. To remove PCR and sequencing errors, raw reads were error-corrected and collapsed into unique sequences using a nearest-neighbor algorithm that merged closely related sequences. Alignment of CDR3 sequences to IMGT reference sequences was used to assign V, D and J gene segments. For a sequence to be retained, a match of at least six nucleotides was required to both a V gene segment and a J gene segment. Rearrangements were classified as productive when the CDR3 lacked stop codons and remained in frame with V and J, and all other rearrangements were classified as non-productive. Following IMGT convention, CDR3 was defined as the stretch from the second conserved V-encoded cysteine to the conserved J-encoded phenylalanine. The earlier analysis of roughly 590 of the donors excluded any sequence lacking an unambiguous match to a single V gene segment. An earlier analysis of a few hundred of the donors called V segments functional above 56.7% productive rearrangements and segregating when the between-donor standard deviation exceeded 5%. A statistical classification framework was built to diagnose cytomegalovirus status from the catalog of TCR beta chain sequences. A later analysis assigned V and J genes by comparing TCR nucleotide sequences with IMGT/GENE-DB human TR gene sequences. Using the TCRdist pipeline, a later analysis assigned CDR3 sequences along with most-parsimonious VDJ recombination scenarios. A later analysis defined each TCR beta chain by its CDR3 amino acid sequence plus V-gene family, and excluded reads lacking a unique V-gene family. In a later analysis, some 600 highly shared, low-generation-probability nucleotide sequences were removed to address suspected cross-contamination and a sequencing artifact. In a later analysis, a clonal expansion index was calculated for each public chain from normalized within-repertoire ranks of inferred template counts. Generation probabilities in a later analysis came from a VDJ recombination model fitted to out-of-frame rearrangements, and those results were checked against IGoR. In a later analysis, hypergeometric tests were used to score TCR-TCR, TCR-HLA and TCR-CMV co-occurrence, with a repertoire-size bias correction applied to TCR pairs. False discovery rates were estimated in a later analysis by permuting HLA or CMV assignments 20 times. A later analysis grouped co-occurring TCRs with DBSCAN, adding TCRdist sequence similarity when clustering within HLA-allele-positive subsets. Repertoires with fewer than 30,000 or more than 120,000 public chains, plus five repertoires with anomalous nucleotide sharing, were excluded from co-occurrence clustering. Here the immuneACCESS table is served through TCRdb, limited to in-frame sequences with V and J called. Missing clones are a known gap in these copies; in checked studies unresolved V genes cover under half, and the rest lacks a known reason. Clonal size and the V and J genes are those of that table, whereas D and trimming came from the DNA. In all, the sample holds about 100,000 clones, and more than 70% of those were seen once. About 4% of the sample rests with the top ten.

According to the germline V gene (reference sequence), CDR1 reads MNHEY and CDR2 reads SMNVEV. Inclusive of the bounding cysteine and phenylalanine, the CDR3 is 19 residues long. The retained sequence is limited to the CDR3, 57 bases, with the frame set at the first base. Ends trimmed: V by 9 bases, J by 0 bases; bases unmatched to a gene: 20. The clonotype comes from a woman aged 40 to 50 in good health and CMV-seronegative. Sequencing used PBMCs. Recombination connected TRBV27 to TRBJ2-4, with 7 bases matching TRBD1. The DNA reads TGTGCCAGAAGATCAGCCAGACAGGGACCAATGATAGCCAAAAACATTCAGTACTTC. It is translated as CARRSARQGPMIAKNIQYF.